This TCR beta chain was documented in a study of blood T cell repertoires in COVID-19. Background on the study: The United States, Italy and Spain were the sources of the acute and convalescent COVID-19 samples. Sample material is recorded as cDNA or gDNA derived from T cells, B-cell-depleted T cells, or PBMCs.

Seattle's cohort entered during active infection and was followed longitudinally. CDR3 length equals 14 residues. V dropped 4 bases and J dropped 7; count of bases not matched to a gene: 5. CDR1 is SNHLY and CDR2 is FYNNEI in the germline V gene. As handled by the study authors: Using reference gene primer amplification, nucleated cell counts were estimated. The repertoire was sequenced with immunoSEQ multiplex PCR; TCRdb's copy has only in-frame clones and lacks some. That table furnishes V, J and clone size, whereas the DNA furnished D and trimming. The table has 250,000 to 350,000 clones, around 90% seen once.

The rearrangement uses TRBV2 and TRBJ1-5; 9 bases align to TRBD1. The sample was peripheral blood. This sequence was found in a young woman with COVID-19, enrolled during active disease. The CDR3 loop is CASSGTGEVQPQHF. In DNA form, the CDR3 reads TGTGCCAGCAGTGGGACAGGGGAGGTACAGCCCCAGCATTTT.